This entry describes one TCR beta chain. The record originates from a study of blood T cell repertoires in COVID-19. Study in general: Acute and convalescent COVID-19 specimens originated in the United States, Italy and Spain.

V shed 2 bases and J shed 6 bases, with 8 bases lying between them. CDR1 is SGHDN, CDR2 FVKESK, per germline. This CDR3 region has 14 residues. Original methodology: Estimation of nucleated cell counts relied on the amplification of reference gene primers. The method was immunoSEQ multiplex PCR; TCRdb's version includes in-frame clones alone and lacks a portion of them. V, J and clone size reflect that table, while D and trimming were determined from the DNA. The sample holds 200,000 to 300,000 clones; approximately 83% are singletons and the top ten take more than 8%. The chain combines TRBV14 with TRBJ1-6; D is undetermined. The receptor comes from a woman of 80 years or more with acute or convalescent COVID-19. The sequenced sample consisted of peripheral blood. CDR3 bases: TGTGCCAGCAGCCAAATGACGGGTAATTCACCCCTCCACTTT. As protein: CASSQMTGNSPLHF.